This TCR beta chain was captured by sequencing in a study of cytomegalovirus exposure and HLA in healthy donors. The table came from immunoSEQ multiplex PCR; TCRdb's copy has only in-frame clones and leaves some out. The sample has about 92,000 clones; under 95% are singletons. The CDR3 is 15 amino acids. V was trimmed by 10 bases and J by 10 bases, leaving 26 bases between them. The V gene's germline CDR1 is MDHEN and CDR2 SYDVKM. The rearrangement joins TRBV28 to TRBJ2-1, with D perhaps matching TRBD1 (6 bases). The sequence came from a woman in her 30s in good health and CMV-seropositive. Sequencing was performed on PBMCs. The CDR3 sequence is CATRYGTSRGTEQFF. CDR3 nucleotide sequence: TGTGCCACCAGATACGGGACATCCCGAGGGACGGAGCAGTTCTTC. The variable domain in full, with the rest retrieved from reference TRBV28 and TRBJ2-1, is DVKVTQSSRYLVKRTGEKVFLECVQDMDHENMFWYRQDPGLGLRLIYFSYDVKMKEKGDIPEGYSVSREKKERFSLILESASTNQTSMYLCATRYGTSRGTEQFFGPGTRLTVL.